One and the same sample provided the 18 T cell receptor beta chains below, sequenced in a study of blood T cell repertoires in COVID-19. The assay was immunoSEQ multiplex PCR, and TCRdb's table has in-frame clones only and misses some. This sample has about 200,000 clones; 88% occur once, and the top ten carry around 4.8%. The sequencing sample was made of peripheral blood. The source of these receptors is a human donor in a cohort sampled during active COVID-19.

This chain connects TRBV2 to TRBJ1-5; D is uncertain. Per germline, CDR1 SNHLY and CDR2 FYNNEI. This CDR3 region has 14 residues. The V gene lost 7 bases and the J gene lost 2 bases, with 12 bases spanning the gap. CDR3 in amino acids: CASTAGTGNQPQHF. CDR3 sequence (DNA): TGTGCCAGCACCGCGGGAACAGGCAATCAGCCCCAGCATTTT. The full variable domain, rest sourced from reference TRBV2 and TRBJ1-5, is EPEVTQTPSHQVTQMGQEVILRCVPISNHLYFYWYRQILGQKVEFLVSFYNNEISEKSEIFDDQFSVERPDGSNFTLKIRSTKLEDSAMYFCASTAGTGNQPQHFGDGTRLSIL.

This chain uses TRBV19 with TRBJ1-1; possible D gene TRBD1, 5 bases. Germline CDR1 LNHDA, CDR2 SQIVND (reference sequence). V was trimmed by 5 bases and J by 8 bases, leaving 12 bases between them. The CDR3 extends over 12 amino acids. CDR3 DNA: TGTGCCAGTAGTTTTCTGCAGGGAGAAGCTTTCTTT. The encoded protein is CASSFLQGEAFF. Filled out from reference TRBV19 and TRBJ1-1, the complete variable domain reads DGGITQSPKYLFRKEGQNVTLSCEQNLNHDAMYWYRQDPGQGLRLIYYSQIVNDFQKGDIAEGYSVSREKKESFPLTVTSAQKNPTAFYLCASSFLQGEAFFGQGTRLTVV.

This rearrangement joins TRBV4-1 to TRBJ2-7; TRBD2 matches at 7 bases. Germline V CDR1 and CDR2: MGHRA, YSYEKL. Germline trimming cut 1 base from V and 3 bases from J; bases unmatched to any gene: 12. The CDR3 has 17 amino acids. The CDR3, as DNA: TGCGCCAGCAGCCAAGGACTCTCCACGGGGGGAGGCTACGAGCAGTACTTC. It encodes CASSQGLSTGGGYEQYF.

The chain recombines TRBV7-2 with TRBJ2-1; the match to TRBD2 covers 8 bases. J lost 4 bases, V lost 5 bases, and 7 bases had no gene match. This CDR3 is 15 amino acids long. Germline assignment: CDR1 SGHTA and CDR2 FQGNSA. This CDR3 reads CASSRSGMVYNEQFF. As DNA, the CDR3 is TGTGCCAGCAGCCGTAGCGGGATGGTATACAATGAGCAGTTCTTC.

This clone was seen more than once but under ten times. The chain combines TRBV5-1 with TRBJ2-7; 8 bases agree with TRBD2. Germline CDR1 is SGHRS and CDR2 is YFSETQ. The J segment lost 1 base and the V segment lost 3 bases, leaving 6 bases of the junction unmatched. CDR3 length: 15 residues. CDR3 loop: CASSSYSGTSYEQYF. The DNA for the CDR3 is TGCGCCAGCAGCTCATATAGCGGGACATCCTACGAGCAGTACTTC.

The V call is TRBV27, the J call TRBJ2-7, with 7 nucleotides matching TRBD1. CDR1 and CDR2 (germline): MNHEY, SMNVEV (reference sequence). This CDR3 has 15 residues. J lost 2 bases, V lost 6 bases, and 10 bases had no gene match. CDR3 sequence reads: CASRPAGTAAYEQYF. Here the CDR3 DNA reads TGTGCCAGCAGGCCCGCCGGGACAGCAGCCTACGAGCAGTACTTC.

The chain employs TRBV11-2 and TRBJ2-7; 12 nucleotides match TRBD2. Germline V gene lookup returns CDR1 SGHAT and CDR2 FQNNGV. This CDR3 has 15 residues. V gave up 5 bases and J gave up 0 bases; unmatched junction bases: 2. The CDR3 is CASSKGLAGSYEQYF. In DNA, the CDR3 is TGTGCCAGCAGCAAGGGACTAGCGGGCTCCTACGAGCAGTACTTC. Full variable domain (outside the CDR3, taken from reference TRBV11-2 and TRBJ2-7): EAGVAQSPRYKIIEKRQSVAFWCNPISGHATLYWYQQILGQGPKLLIQFQNNGVVDDSQLPKDRFSAERLKGVDSTLKIQPAKLEDSAVYLCASSKGLAGSYEQYFGPGTRLTVT.

The chain's CDR3 is CASSRTGYSGNTIYF. The CDR3, as DNA: TGTGCCAGCAGTCGTACGGGGTACTCTGGAAACACCATATATTTT. The V and J genes are TRBV7-9 and TRBJ1-3, with D unresolved. The germline V gene encodes CDR1 SEHNR and CDR2 FQNEAQ (reference sequence). V gave up 6 bases and J gave up 0 bases, with 12 bases separating them. The CDR3 extends over 15 amino acids.

V and J are TRBV5-8 and TRBJ2-7; D unclear. The CDR3 length is 12 residues. Germline V gives CDR1 SGHTS, CDR2 YDEGEE. Trimming removed 0 bases from V and 5 bases from J, with 6 bases in between. The DNA of the CDR3 is TGTGCCAGCAGCTTGGAACAGCACGAGCAGTACTTC. Amino acid sequence: CASSLEQHEQYF.

The J gene is TRBJ2-2, the V gene TRBV7-2; 7 positions agree with TRBD1. Germline CDR1 and CDR2: SGHTA and FQGNSA. After removal of 5 bases from V and 2 bases from J, the junction contained 11 bases not matched to a gene. The CDR3 consists of 17 residues. The CDR3 DNA follows: TGTGCCAGCAGCAACCGTAGGGGGCTAGCAAACACCGGGGAGCTGTTTTTT. Its protein is CASSNRRGLANTGELFF.

The chain couples TRBV4-3 to TRBJ1-4; D remains unclear. In germline, CDR1 is LGHNA, CDR2 YSLEER. CDR3 length equals 16 residues. The V end lost 4 bases, the J end lost 8 bases, and 20 bases lay between the germline ends. CDR3 sequence reads: CASSPNLLAGGEKLFF. The CDR3 nucleotides read TGCGCCAGCAGCCCCAATCTTTTGGCTGGCGGGGAAAAACTGTTTTTT.

This rearrangement joins TRBV11-2 to TRBJ1-5, with D perhaps matching TRBD1 (5 bases). Germline CDR1 SGHAT, CDR2 FQNNGV. CDR3 length: 13 residues. Between the trimmed V and J ends, which lost 0 bases and 9 bases, there was a span of 9 bases. In DNA, the CDR3 is TGTGCCAGCAGCTTAGACAGGGTTGCGCCCCAGCATTTT. The encoded protein is CASSLDRVAPQHF.

V gene TRBV5-4 combines with J gene TRBJ1-4; 11 bases line up with TRBD1. CDR1 is SGHNT, CDR2 YYREEE, per germline (reference sequence). J lost 8 bases, V lost 4 bases, and 4 bases had no gene match. There are 14 residues in the CDR3. The CDR3 DNA reads as TGTGCCAGCAGCAAGGACAGGGGGCAGGAAAAACTGTTTTTT. This sequence encodes CASSKDRGQEKLFF.

The rearrangement uses TRBV11-2 and TRBJ2-5; 8 bases match TRBD2. The V gene's germline CDR1 is SGHAT and CDR2 FQNNGV. The junction had 13 bases not matched to a gene; V was cut back by 5 bases and J by 5 bases. The CDR3 is 16 amino acids. CDR3 sequence (DNA): TGTGCCAGCAGCGTAAATCGGTACGGGAGGGAGGAGACCCAGTACTTC. This translates into CASSVNRYGREETQYF.

The chain combines TRBV5-1 with TRBJ2-7; 7 bases agree with TRBD1. CDR1 and CDR2 (germline): SGHRS, YFSETQ. The CDR3 has 16 residues. The junction had 12 bases not matched to a gene; V was cut back by 2 bases and J by 4 bases. Written as DNA, the CDR3 is TGCGCCAGCAGCTTTAACCCGACAGGGATTGCGTACGAGCAGTACTTC. It translates to CASSFNPTGIAYEQYF.

The J gene is TRBJ2-7, the V gene TRBV6-2 or TRBV6-3; possibly TRBD1 for D (6 bases). The CDR3 loop spans 13 amino acids. Per the germline V gene, CDR1 is MNHEY and CDR2 is SVGEGT. Trimming removed 3 bases from V and 4 bases from J, with 10 bases in between. The CDR3 nucleotides read TGTGCCAGCAGTTATAGCAGGGGATACGAGCAGTACTTC. Translating it yields CASSYSRGYEQYF.

V and J are TRBV29-1 and TRBJ1-1, with 7 nucleotides matching TRBD1. The CDR3 consists of 13 residues. Germline V CDR1 and CDR2: SQVTM, ANQGSEA. J gave up 1 base and V 7 bases, and 6 bases lay outside the gene matches. The CDR3 nucleotides are TGCAGCGGTGCGGGACAGACGAACACTGAAGCTTTCTTT. Translating gives CSGAGQTNTEAFF.

This sequence joins TRBV6-5 and TRBJ2-3; 9 positions match TRBD2. Per the germline V gene, CDR1 is MNHEY and CDR2 is SVGAGI. V dropped 5 bases and J dropped 3; count of bases not matched to a gene: 3. The CDR3 length is 14 residues. This CDR3 is CASSSGGRTDTQYF. The CDR3 DNA follows: TGTGCCAGCAGTAGCGGGGGGCGTACAGATACGCAGTATTTT.